This passage covers 2 T cell receptor beta chains from one sample sequenced in a study of cytomegalovirus exposure and HLA in healthy donors. The primer mix had 60 Vbeta and 13 Jbeta primers. Sequencing used immunoSEQ multiplex PCR; TCRdb keeps in-frame clones, though not all of them. This sample has approximately 130,000 clones; 70% to 75% occur once, and the top ten carry roughly 3%. Material for sequencing was PBMCs. The receptors come from a man aged 30 to 39 in good health and CMV-seronegative.

V is TRBV30 and J is TRBJ2-5; TRBD2 might be the D (5 bases). V lost 0 bases, J lost 7 bases, and 18 bases lay in between. Germline CDR1 and CDR2: GTSNPN and SVGIG (reference sequence). There are 15 residues in the CDR3. DNA of the CDR3: TGTGCCTGGAGTGTACTAGACATAACCCTAGGGACCCAGTACTTC. Its translation: CAWSVLDITLGTQYF.

CDR3 loop: CASSVGGVGSAEQYF. CDR3 nucleotide sequence: TGTGCCAGCAGCGTAGGGGGAGTTGGGTCAGCCGAGCAGTACTTC. This chain joins TRBV9 and TRBJ2-7, with TRBD2 as a possible D gene (5 bases). The CDR3 runs to 15 residues. Germline assignment: CDR1 SGDLS and CDR2 YYNGEE. V was cut by 0 bases and J by 6 bases, with 16 bases left in between.